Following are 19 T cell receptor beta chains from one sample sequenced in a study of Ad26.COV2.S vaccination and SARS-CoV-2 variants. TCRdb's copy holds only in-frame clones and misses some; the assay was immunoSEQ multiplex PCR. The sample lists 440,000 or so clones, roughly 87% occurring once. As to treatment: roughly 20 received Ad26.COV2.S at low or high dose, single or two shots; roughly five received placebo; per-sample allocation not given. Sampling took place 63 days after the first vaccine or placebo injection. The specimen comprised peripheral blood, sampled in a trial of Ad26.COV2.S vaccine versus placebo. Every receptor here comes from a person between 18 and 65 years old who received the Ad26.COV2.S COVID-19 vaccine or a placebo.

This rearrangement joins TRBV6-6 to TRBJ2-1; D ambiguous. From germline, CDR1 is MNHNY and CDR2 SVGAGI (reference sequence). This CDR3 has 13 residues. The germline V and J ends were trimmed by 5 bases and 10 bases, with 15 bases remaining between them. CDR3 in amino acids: CASSPLGPREQFF. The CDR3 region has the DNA TGTGCCAGCAGTCCGTTGGGCCCTAGGGAGCAGTTCTTC.

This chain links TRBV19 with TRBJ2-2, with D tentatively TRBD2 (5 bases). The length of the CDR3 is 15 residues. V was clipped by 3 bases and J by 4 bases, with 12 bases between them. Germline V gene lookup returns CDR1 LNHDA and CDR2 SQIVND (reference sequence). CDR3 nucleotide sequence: TGTGCCAGTAGTATTGGACTTCAGATCACCGGGGAGCTGTTTTTT. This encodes CASSIGLQITGELFF.

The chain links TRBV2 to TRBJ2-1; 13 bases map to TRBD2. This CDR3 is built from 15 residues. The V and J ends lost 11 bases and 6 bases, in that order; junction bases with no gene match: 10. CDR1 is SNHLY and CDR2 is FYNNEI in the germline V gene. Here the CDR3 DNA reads TGTGCCGGCCGGACTAGCGGGAGAGGTGGCAATGAGCAGTTCTTC. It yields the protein CAGRTSGRGGNEQFF.

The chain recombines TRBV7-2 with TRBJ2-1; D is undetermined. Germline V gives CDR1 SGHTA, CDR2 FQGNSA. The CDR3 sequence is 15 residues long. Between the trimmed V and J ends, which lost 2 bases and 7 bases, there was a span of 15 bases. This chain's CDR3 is CASSLTEPNYNEQFF. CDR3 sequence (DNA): TGTGCCAGCAGCTTAACAGAACCGAACTATAATGAGCAGTTCTTC. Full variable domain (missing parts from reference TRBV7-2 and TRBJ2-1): GAGVSQSPSNKVTEKGKDVELRCDPISGHTALYWYRQSLGQGLEFLIYFQGNSAPDKSGLPSDRFSAERTGGSVSTLTIQRTQQEDSAVYLCASSLTEPNYNEQFFGPGTRLTVL.

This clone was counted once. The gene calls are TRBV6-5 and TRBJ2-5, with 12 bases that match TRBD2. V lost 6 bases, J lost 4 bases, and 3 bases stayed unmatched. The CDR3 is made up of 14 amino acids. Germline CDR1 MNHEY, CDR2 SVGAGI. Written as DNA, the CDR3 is TGTGCCAGCAGCCTGACTAGCGGGAGAGAGACCCAGTACTTC. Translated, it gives CASSLTSGRETQYF.

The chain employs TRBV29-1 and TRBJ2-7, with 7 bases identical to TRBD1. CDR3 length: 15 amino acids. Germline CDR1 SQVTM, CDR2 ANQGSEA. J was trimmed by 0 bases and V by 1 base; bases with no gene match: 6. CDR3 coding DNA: TGCAGCGTTGAAGTCCGGGACAGAATCTCCTACGAGCAGTACTTC. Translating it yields CSVEVRDRISYEQYF.

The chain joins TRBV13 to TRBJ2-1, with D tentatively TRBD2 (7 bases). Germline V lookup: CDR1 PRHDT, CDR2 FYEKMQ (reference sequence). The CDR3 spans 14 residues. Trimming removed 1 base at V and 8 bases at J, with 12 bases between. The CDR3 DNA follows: TGTGCCAGCAGCTTAGAGGGGAGGGGGGATGAGCAGTTCTTC. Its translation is CASSLEGRGDEQFF.

The CDR3 DNA sequence: TGTGCCAGCAGCCCCTGGACAGGGGAAGAGACCCAGTACTTC. This sequence encodes CASSPWTGEETQYF. The V and J genes are TRBV27 and TRBJ2-5, with 9 bases aligning to TRBD1. The length of the CDR3 is 14 residues. Germline V gene sequence: CDR1 MNHEY, CDR2 SMNVEV (reference sequence). The V and J ends lost 6 bases and 3 bases, in that order; junction bases with no gene match: 5.

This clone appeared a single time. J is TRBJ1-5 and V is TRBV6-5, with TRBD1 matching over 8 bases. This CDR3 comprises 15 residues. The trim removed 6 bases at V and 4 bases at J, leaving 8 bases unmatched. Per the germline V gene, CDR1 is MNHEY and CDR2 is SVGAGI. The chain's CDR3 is CASRPGQVKNQPQHF. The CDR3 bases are TGTGCCAGCAGGCCGGGACAGGTGAAAAATCAGCCCCAGCATTTT.

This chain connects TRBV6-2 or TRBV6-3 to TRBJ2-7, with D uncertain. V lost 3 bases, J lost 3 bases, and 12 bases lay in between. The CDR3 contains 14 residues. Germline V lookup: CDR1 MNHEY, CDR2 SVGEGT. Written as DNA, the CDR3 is TGTGCCAGCAGTTATGGGTCAAGCCACTACGAGCAGTACTTC. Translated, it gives CASSYGSSHYEQYF.

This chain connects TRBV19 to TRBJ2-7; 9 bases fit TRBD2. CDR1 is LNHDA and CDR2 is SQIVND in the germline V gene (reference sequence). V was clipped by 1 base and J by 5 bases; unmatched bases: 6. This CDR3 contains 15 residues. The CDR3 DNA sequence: TGTGCCAGTAGTATAGTGGGTAGCGGGAGTGACGAGCAGTACTTC. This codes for CASSIVGSGSDEQYF.

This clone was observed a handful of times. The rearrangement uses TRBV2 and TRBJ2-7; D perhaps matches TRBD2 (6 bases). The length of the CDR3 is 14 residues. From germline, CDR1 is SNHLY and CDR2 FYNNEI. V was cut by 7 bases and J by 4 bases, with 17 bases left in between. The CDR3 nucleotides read TGTGCCAGCACCGCTAGCGTGGCCTTTTACGAGCAGTACTTC. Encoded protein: CASTASVAFYEQYF.

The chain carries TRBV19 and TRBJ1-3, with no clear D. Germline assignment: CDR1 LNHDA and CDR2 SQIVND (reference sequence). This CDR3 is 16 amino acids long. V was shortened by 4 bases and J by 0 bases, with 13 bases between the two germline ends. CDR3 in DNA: TGTGCCAGTAGTAGCCCAGGTTCCAGCTCTGGAAACACCATATATTTT. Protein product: CASSSPGSSSGNTIYF.

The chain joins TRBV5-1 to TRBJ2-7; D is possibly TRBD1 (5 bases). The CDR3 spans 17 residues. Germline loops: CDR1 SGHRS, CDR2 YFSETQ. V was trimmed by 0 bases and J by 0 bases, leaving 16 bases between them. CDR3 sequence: CASSLVSGHTSSYEQYF. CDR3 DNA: TGCGCCAGCAGCTTGGTCTCAGGACATACCAGCTCCTACGAGCAGTACTTC.

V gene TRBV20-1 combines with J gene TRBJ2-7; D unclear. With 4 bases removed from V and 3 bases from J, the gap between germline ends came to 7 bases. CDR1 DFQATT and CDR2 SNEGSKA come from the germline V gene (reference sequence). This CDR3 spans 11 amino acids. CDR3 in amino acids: CSAIFGYEQYF. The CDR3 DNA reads TGCAGTGCTATCTTTGGCTACGAGCAGTACTTC.

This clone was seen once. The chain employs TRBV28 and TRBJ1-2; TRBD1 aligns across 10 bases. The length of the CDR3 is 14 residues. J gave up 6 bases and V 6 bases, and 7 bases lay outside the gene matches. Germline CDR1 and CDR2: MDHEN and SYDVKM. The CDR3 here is CASSWGQGIHGYTF. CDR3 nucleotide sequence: TGTGCCAGCAGCTGGGGACAGGGGATACATGGCTACACCTTC.

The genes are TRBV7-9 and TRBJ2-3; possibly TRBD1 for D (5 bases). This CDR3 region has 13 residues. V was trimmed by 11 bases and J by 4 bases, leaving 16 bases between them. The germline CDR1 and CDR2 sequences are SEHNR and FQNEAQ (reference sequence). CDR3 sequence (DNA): TGTGCCGGACAATACCTTTGGGCAGATACGCAGTATTTT. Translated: CAGQYLWADTQYF.

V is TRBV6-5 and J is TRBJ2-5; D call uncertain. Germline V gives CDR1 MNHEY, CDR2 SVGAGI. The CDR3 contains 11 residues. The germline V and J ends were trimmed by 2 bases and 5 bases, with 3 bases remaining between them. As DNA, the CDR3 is TGTGCCAGCAGTTACATTGAGACCCAGTACTTC. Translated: CASSYIETQYF.

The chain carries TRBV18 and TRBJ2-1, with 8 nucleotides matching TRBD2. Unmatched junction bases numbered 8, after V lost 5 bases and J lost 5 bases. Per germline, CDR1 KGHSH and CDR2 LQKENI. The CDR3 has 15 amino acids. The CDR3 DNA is TGTGCCAGCTCAGCGGGAGGCGGGGGACACAATGAGCAGTTCTTC. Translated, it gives CASSAGGGGHNEQFF.